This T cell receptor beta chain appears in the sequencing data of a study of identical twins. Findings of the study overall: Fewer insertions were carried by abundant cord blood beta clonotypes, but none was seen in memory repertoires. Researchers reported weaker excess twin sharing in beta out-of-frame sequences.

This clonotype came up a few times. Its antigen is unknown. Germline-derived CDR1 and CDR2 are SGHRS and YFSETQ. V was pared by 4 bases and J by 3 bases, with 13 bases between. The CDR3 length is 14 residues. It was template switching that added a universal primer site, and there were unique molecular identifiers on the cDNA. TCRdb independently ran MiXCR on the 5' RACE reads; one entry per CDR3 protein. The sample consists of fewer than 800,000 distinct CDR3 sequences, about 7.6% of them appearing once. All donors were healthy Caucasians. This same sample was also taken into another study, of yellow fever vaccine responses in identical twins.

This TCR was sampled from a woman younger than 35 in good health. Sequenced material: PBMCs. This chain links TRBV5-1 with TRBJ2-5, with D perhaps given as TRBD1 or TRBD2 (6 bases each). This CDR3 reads CASSQWGAEETQYF. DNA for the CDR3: TGCGCCAGCAGCCAGTGGGGGGCCGAAGAGACCCAGTACTTC.